Listed below are T cell receptor beta chains from one sample, sequenced in a study of blood T cell repertoires in COVID-19. The data were produced by immunoSEQ multiplex PCR, yet TCRdb's version contains in-frame clones alone and is incomplete. The repertoire holds hundreds of thousands of clones, around 90% seen once, with over 0.75% in the top ten. Sequencing was done on a sample of PBMCs or T cells enriched from blood (not recorded which). The receptors derive from a man aged 45-65 years who had been exposed to COVID-19. The CDR3 runs from the conserved cysteine through the conserved F or W. Each record gives: V gene, CDR3 protein.

TRBV5-1 | CASSPWTGNTEAFF
TRBV4-2 | CASSQVSRPNEQFF
TRBV9 | CASSSGVAGNTIYF
TRBV5-8 | CASSFRGLRNSPLHF
TRBV12-3/TRBV12-4 | CASRPQGWDGYTF
TRBV12-3/TRBV12-4 | CASISQRDETQYF
TRBV6-6 | CASSSQGYTEAFF
TRBV2 | CASSEIGVSTDTQYF
TRBV20-1 | CSAREGHEQYF
TRBV2 | CASRENRDGYTF
TRBV5-8 | CASSPGTSGYNEQFF
TRBV4-1 | CASSLSDRGLDGYTF
TRBV19 | CASSQTGTPSYNEQFF
TRBV3-1/TRBV3-2 | CASSQASQPQHF